The rows below give T cell receptor beta chains drawn from one sample of a study of cytomegalovirus exposure and HLA in healthy donors. Produced via immunoSEQ multiplex PCR; TCRdb's table is partial and in-frame only. The sample lists 100,000 to 150,000 clones, around 80% seen once, with about 1.5% in the top ten. The sequencing input was PBMCs. The receptors originated from a woman between 18 and 30 years old in good health and CMV-seronegative. The CDR3 runs from the conserved cysteine through the conserved F or W. D genes are given only for firm matches. Expanded clones are given a class, and other clones once, few, many or no size at all.

D gene: TRBD1
clone size: NA
J gene: TRBJ1-2
CDR3 length: 19
V gene: TRBV5-6
CDR3 protein: CASSLGPGTGGDPAYGYTF
CDR3 DNA: TGTGCCAGCAGCTTGGGCCCCGGGACAGGGGGCGATCCGGCCTATGGCTACACCTTC

D gene: NA
clone size: NA
J gene: TRBJ1-3
CDR3 length: 16
V gene: TRBV5-1
CDR3 protein: CASSFQTLSSGNTIYF
CDR3 DNA: TGCGCCAGCAGCTTTCAGACACTCAGCTCTGGAAACACCATATATTTT

D gene: NA
clone size: NA
J gene: TRBJ1-1
CDR3 length: 15
V gene: TRBV27
CDR3 protein: CASSSRQGSTTEAFF
CDR3 DNA: TGTGCCAGCAGTTCCAGGCAGGGTTCCACCACTGAAGCTTTCTTT

D gene: NA
clone size: NA
J gene: TRBJ1-2
CDR3 length: 13
V gene: TRBV6-1
CDR3 protein: CASSWGRYYGYTF
CDR3 DNA: TGTGCCAGCAGTTGGGGGCGCTACTATGGCTACACCTTC

D gene: TRBD1
clone size: NA
J gene: TRBJ1-3
CDR3 length: 16
V gene: TRBV7-9
CDR3 protein: CASSSLGTDFGNTIYF
CDR3 DNA: TGTGCCAGCAGTTCCCTCGGGACAGATTTTGGAAACACCATATATTTT

D gene: NA
clone size: few
J gene: TRBJ2-3
CDR3 length: 15
V gene: TRBV9
CDR3 protein: CASSVVGSGTDTQYF
CDR3 DNA: TGTGCCAGCAGCGTAGTGGGTAGCGGCACAGATACGCAGTATTTT

D gene: TRBD2
clone size: NA
J gene: TRBJ2-1
CDR3 length: 14
V gene: TRBV25-1
CDR3 protein: CASITAGEGGEQFF
CDR3 DNA: TGTGCCAGCATCACAGCGGGAGAGGGCGGTGAGCAGTTCTTC

D gene: NA
clone size: NA
J gene: TRBJ1-1
CDR3 length: 16
V gene: TRBV7-9
CDR3 protein: CASSLAVGRSITEAFF
CDR3 DNA: TGTGCCAGCAGCTTAGCAGTGGGGAGGAGTATAACTGAAGCTTTCTTT

D gene: TRBD1
clone size: few
J gene: TRBJ1-1
CDR3 length: 14
V gene: TRBV5-6
CDR3 protein: CASSLPTGITEAFF
CDR3 DNA: TGTGCCAGCAGCCTCCCGACAGGGATCACTGAAGCTTTCTTT

D gene: TRBD1
clone size: NA
J gene: TRBJ2-7
CDR3 length: 15
V gene: TRBV5-1
CDR3 protein: CASSRLGQGTYEQYF
CDR3 DNA: TGCGCCAGCAGCCGTCTTGGACAGGGGACCTACGAGCAGTACTTC

D gene: NA
clone size: NA
J gene: TRBJ2-5
CDR3 length: 11
V gene: TRBV25-1
CDR3 protein: CASSGSGTQYF
CDR3 DNA: TGTGCCAGCAGTGGAAGCGGGACCCAGTACTTC

D gene: NA
clone size: few
J gene: TRBJ1-3
CDR3 length: 16
V gene: TRBV7-9
CDR3 protein: CASSLVSGTTGNTIYF
CDR3 DNA: TGTGCCAGCAGCTTAGTCTCCGGGACAACAGGAAACACCATATATTTT

D gene: NA
clone size: NA
J gene: TRBJ1-1
CDR3 length: 15
V gene: TRBV5-1
CDR3 protein: CASSLVGRGNTEAFF
CDR3 DNA: TGCGCCAGCAGCTTGGTGGGCAGGGGTAACACTGAAGCTTTCTTT

D gene: TRBD1
clone size: NA
J gene: TRBJ2-2
CDR3 length: 14
V gene: TRBV25-1
CDR3 protein: CASSGTGDTGELFF
CDR3 DNA: TGTGCCAGCAGTGGGACAGGGGACACCGGGGAGCTGTTTTTT

D gene: NA
clone size: few
J gene: TRBJ1-2
CDR3 length: 14
V gene: TRBV6-5
CDR3 protein: CASRQGSNTNGYTF
CDR3 DNA: TGTGCCAGCAGACAGGGTTCGAACACCAATGGCTACACCTTC

D gene: NA
clone size: NA
J gene: TRBJ1-1
CDR3 length: 15
V gene: TRBV4-2
CDR3 protein: CASSQDRGLNTEAFF
CDR3 DNA: TGTGCCAGCAGCCAAGACAGGGGATTGAACACTGAAGCTTTCTTT